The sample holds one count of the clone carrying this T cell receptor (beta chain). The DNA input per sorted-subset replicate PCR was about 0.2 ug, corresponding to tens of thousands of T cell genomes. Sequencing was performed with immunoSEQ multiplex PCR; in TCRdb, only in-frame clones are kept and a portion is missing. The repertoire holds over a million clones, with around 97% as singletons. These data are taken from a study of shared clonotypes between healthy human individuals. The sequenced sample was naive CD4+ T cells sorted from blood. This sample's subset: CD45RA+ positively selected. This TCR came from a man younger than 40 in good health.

The CDR3 is CASSLSFGVGGELFF. CDR3 coding DNA: TGTGCCAGCAGCCTATCCTTCGGAGTCGGCGGGGAGCTGTTTTTT. J is TRBJ2-2 and V is TRBV7-8; D remains ambiguous. The CDR3 has 15 residues. With 5 bases removed from V and 7 bases from J, the gap between germline ends came to 17 bases. CDR1 is SGHVS, CDR2 FQNEAQ, per germline.